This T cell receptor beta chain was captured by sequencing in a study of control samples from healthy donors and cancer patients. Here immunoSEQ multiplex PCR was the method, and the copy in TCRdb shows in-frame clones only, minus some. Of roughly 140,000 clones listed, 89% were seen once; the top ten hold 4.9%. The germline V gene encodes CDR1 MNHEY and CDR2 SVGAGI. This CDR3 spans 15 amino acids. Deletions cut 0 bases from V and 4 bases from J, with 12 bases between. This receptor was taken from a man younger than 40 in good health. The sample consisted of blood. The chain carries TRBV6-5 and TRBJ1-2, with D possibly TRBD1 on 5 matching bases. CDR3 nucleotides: TGTGCCAGCAGTTACTCAAGGACACGGAGCTATGGCTACACCTTC. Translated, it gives CASSYSRTRSYGYTF.